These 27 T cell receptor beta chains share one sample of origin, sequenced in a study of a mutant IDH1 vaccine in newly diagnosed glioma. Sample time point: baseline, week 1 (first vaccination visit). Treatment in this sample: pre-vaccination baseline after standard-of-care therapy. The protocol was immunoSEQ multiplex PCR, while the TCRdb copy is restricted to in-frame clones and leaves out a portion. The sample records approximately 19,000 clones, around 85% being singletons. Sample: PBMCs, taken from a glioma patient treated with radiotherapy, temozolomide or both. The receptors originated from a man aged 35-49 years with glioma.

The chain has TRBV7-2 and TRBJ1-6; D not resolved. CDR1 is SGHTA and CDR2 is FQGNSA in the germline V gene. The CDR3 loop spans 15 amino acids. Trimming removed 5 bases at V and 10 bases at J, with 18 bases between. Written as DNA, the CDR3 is TGTGCCAGCAGCCTAGACCGCTCGATTGGCTCACCCCTCCACTTT. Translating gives CASSLDRSIGSPLHF.

The CDR3 region has the DNA TGTGCCAGCTCGGGGGCAGAGGGATTAGGGGGCTACACCTTC. Its protein is CASSGAEGLGGYTF. This chain links TRBV6-5 with TRBJ1-2; tentatively, D is TRBD1 (6 bases). CDR1 and CDR2 from the germline V gene are MNHEY and SVGAGI. The V and J ends lost 8 bases and 8 bases respectively, with 21 bases between them. The length of the CDR3 is 14 residues.

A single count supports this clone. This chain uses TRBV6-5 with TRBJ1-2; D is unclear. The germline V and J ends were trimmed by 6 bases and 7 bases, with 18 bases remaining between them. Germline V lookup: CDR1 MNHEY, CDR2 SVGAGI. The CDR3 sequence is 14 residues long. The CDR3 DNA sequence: TGTGCCAGCAGACCCCCCCAGGCCCGGGGTGGCTACACCTTC. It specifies CASRPPQARGGYTF.

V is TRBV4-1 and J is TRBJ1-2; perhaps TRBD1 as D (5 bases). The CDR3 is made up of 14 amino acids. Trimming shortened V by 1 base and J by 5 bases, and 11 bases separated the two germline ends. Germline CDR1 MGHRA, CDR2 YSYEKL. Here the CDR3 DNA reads TGCGCCAGCAGCCAAGCGGGGGTTGGGTATGGCTACACCTTC. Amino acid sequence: CASSQAGVGYGYTF.

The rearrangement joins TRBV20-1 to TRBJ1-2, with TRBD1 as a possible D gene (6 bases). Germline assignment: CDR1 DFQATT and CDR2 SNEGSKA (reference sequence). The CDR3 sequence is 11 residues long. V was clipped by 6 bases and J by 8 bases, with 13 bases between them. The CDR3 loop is CSAPGVWGYTF. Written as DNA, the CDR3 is TGCAGTGCCCCAGGGGTATGGGGCTACACCTTC.

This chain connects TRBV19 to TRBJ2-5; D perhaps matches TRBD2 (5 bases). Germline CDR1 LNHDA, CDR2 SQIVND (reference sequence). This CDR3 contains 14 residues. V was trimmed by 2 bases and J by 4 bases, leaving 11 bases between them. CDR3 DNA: TGTGCCAGTAGTATATGGACTTCCAGAGAGACCCAGTACTTC. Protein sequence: CASSIWTSRETQYF.

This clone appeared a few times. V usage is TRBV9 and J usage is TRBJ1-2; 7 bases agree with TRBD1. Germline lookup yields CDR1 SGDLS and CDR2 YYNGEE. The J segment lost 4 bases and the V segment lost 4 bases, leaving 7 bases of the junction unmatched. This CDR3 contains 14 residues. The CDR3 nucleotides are TGTGCCAGCAGCCCGCAGGGGGACCCCTATGGCTACACCTTC. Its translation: CASSPQGDPYGYTF.

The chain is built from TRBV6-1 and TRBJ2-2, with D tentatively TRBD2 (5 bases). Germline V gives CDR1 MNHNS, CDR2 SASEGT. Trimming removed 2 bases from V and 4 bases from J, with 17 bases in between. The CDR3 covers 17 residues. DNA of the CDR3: TGTGCCAGCAGTGAAAAGGCGGGCCGGCAGCCCACCGGGGAGCTGTTTTTT. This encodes CASSEKAGRQPTGELFF.

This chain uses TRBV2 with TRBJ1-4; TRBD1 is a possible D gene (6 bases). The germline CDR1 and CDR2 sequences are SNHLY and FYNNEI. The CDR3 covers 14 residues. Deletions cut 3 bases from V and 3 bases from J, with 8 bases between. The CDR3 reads CASSDGGANEKLFF. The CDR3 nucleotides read TGTGCCAGCAGTGATGGGGGCGCTAATGAAAAACTGTTTTTT.

The CDR3 reads CAGGYEAFF. The DNA of the CDR3 is TGTGCCGGAGGGTATGAAGCTTTCTTT. The chain uses TRBV30 and TRBJ1-1; D gene ambiguous. The CDR3 runs to 9 residues. The V gene's germline CDR1 is GTSNPN and CDR2 SVGIG (reference sequence). With 8 bases removed from V and 7 bases from J, the gap between germline ends came to 8 bases.

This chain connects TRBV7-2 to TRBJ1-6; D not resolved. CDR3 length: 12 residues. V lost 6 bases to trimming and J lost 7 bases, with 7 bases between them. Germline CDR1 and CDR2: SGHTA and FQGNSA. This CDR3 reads CASSSSNSPLHF. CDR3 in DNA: TGTGCCAGCAGTTCGTCAAATTCACCCCTCCACTTT.

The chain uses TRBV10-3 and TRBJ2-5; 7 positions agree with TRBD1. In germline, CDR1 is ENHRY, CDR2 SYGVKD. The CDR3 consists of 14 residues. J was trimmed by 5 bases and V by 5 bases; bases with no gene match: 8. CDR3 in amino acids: CAISLRQGRETQYF. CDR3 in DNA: TGTGCCATCAGTTTAAGACAGGGAAGGGAGACCCAGTACTTC.

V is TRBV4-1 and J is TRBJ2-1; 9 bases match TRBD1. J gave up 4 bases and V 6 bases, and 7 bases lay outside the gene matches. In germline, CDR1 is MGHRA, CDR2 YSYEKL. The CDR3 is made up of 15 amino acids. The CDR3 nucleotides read TGCGCCAGCAGACCTACAGGGGGCAGGTACAATGAGCAGTTCTTC. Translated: CASRPTGGRYNEQFF.

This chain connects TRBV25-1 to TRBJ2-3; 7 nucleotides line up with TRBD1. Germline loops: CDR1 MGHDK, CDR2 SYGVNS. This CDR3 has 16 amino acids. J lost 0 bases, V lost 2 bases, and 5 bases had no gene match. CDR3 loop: CASSEGYRGSTDTQYF. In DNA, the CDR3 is TGTGCCAGCAGTGAAGGGTACAGGGGCAGCACAGATACGCAGTATTTT. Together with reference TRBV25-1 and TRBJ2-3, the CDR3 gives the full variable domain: EADIYQTPRYLVIGTGKKITLECSQTMGHDKMYWYQQDPGMELHLIHYSYGVNSTEKGDLSSESTVSRIRTEHFPLTLESARPSHTSQYLCASSEGYRGSTDTQYFGPGTRLTVL.

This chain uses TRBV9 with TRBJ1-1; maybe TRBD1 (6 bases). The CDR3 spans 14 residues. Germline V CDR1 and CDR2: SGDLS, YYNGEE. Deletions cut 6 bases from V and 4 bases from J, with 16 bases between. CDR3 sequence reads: CASNSRGSGTEAFF. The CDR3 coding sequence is TGTGCCAGCAATTCCAGGGGTTCCGGCACTGAAGCTTTCTTT.

The DNA of the CDR3 is TGCGCCAGCAGCTTGAGTCCCGTGACGAACACTGAAGCTTTCTTT. As protein: CASSLSPVTNTEAFF. This chain links TRBV5-1 with TRBJ1-1; the D is unclear. CDR1 and CDR2 (germline): SGHRS, YFSETQ. The CDR3 consists of 15 residues. Trimming shortened V by 1 base and J by 1 base, and 11 bases separated the two germline ends. The entire variable domain, with the rest obtained from reference TRBV5-1 and TRBJ1-1, is as follows: KAGVTQTPRYLIKTRGQQVTLSCSPISGHRSVSWYQQTPGQGLQFLFEYFSETQRNKGNFPGRFSGRQFSNSRSEMNVSTLELGDSALYLCASSLSPVTNTEAFFGQGTRLTVV.

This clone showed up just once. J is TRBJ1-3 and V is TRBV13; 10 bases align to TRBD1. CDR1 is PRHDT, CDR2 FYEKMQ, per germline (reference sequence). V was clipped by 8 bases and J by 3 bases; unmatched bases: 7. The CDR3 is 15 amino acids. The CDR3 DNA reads TGTGCCAGCGGTTCGACAGGGGGCTATGGAAACACCATATATTTT. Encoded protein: CASGSTGGYGNTIYF.

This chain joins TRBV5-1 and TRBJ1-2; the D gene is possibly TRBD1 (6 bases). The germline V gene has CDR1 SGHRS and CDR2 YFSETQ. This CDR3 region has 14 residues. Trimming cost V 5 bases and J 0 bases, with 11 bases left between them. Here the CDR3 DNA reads TGCGCCAGCAGTTCCGGGACAACTAACTATGGCTACACCTTC. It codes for CASSSGTTNYGYTF.

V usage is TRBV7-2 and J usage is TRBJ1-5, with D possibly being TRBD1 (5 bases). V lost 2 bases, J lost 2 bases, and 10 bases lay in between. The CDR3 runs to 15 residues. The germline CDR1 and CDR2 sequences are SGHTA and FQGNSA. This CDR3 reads CASSLWRDGNQPQHF. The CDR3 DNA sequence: TGTGCCAGCAGCTTATGGAGGGACGGCAATCAGCCCCAGCATTTT.

CDR3 DNA: TGCGCCAGCAGTGAGTCGCCCGGCAATAGCAATCAGCCCCAGCATTTT. Amino acid sequence: CASSESPGNSNQPQHF. This chain connects TRBV10-2 to TRBJ1-5; D is ambiguous. CDR3 length equals 16 residues. The germline gives CDR1 WSHSY, CDR2 SAAADI. V was trimmed by 0 bases and J by 0 bases, leaving 9 bases between them.

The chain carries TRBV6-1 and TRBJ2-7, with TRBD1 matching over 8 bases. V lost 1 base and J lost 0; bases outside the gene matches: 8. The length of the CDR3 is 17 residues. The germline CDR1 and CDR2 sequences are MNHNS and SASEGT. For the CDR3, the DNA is TGTGCCAGCAGTGAAGGAAGGACAGGGCCTGTCTCCTACGAGCAGTACGTC. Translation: CASSEGRTGPVSYEQYV.

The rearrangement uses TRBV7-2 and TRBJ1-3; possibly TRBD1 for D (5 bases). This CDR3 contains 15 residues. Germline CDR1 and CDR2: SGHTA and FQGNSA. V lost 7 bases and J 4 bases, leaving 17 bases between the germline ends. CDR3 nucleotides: TGTGCCAGCACCCCGGGGCGGGGATCCGGAAACACCATATATTTT. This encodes CASTPGRGSGNTIYF.

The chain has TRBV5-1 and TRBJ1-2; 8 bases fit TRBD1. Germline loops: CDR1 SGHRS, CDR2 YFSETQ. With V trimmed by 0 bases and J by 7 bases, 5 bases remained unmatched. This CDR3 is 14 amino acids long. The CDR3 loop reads CASSLEQGAGGYTF. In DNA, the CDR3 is TGCGCCAGCAGCTTGGAGCAGGGGGCGGGTGGCTACACCTTC.

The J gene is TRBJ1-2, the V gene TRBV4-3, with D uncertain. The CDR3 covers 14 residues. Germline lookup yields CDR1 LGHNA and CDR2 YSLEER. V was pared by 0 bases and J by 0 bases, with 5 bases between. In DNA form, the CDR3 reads TGCGCCAGCAGCCAAGACAGAGCTAACTATGGCTACACCTTC. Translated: CASSQDRANYGYTF.

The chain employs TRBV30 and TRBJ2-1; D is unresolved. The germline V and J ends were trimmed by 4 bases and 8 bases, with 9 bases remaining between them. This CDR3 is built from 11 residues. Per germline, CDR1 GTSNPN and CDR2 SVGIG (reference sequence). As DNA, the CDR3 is TGTGCCTGGACCTCAGGCCATGAGCAGTTCTTC. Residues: CAWTSGHEQFF.

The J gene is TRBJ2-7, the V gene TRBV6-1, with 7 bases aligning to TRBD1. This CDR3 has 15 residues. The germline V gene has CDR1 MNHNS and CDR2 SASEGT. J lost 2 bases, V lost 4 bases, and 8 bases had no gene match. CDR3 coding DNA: TGTGCCAGCAGTGGGGAGACAGGGATAACCTACGAGCAGTACTTC. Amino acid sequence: CASSGETGITYEQYF.

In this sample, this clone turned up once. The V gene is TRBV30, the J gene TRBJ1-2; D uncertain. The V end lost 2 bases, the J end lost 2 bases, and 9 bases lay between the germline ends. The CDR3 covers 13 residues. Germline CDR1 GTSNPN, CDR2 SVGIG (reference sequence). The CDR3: CAWSSDGNYGYTF. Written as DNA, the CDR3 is TGTGCCTGGAGTTCCGACGGGAACTATGGCTACACCTTC.